This TCR beta chain is drawn from a study of tumor and adjacent non-tumor tissue in lung cancer. RNA was extracted from bulk tissue without any cell sorting. More than 3 cm separated this lung sample from the edge of the tumor. Between August and November 2014, newly diagnosed, chemotherapy-naive lung cancer patients underwent thoracic surgery in China. CDR1 is MGHRA and CDR2 is YSYEKL in the germline V gene. V lost 5 bases, J lost 3 bases, and 14 bases lay in between. The CDR3 runs 14 residues. Three rounds of nested PCR, following a modified ARM-PCR protocol, produced the TCRbeta library. Each CDR3 protein gets one entry after TCRdb re-called the multiplex PCR reads with MiXCR. The sample carries nearly 50,000 distinct CDR3 sequences, under 75% recorded once. As for this clonotype: Its antigen is undetermined. Here the CDR3 omits its conserved ending phenylalanine or tryptophan, so a read error is the likely source.

Study-level points and caveats: Tumor TCR diversity, when higher, was linked to shorter survival. Tumor tissue had significantly higher TCR diversity than normal lung.

The rearrangement uses TRBV4-1 and TRBJ2-7; D is possibly TRBD2 (6 bases). Sequencing was carried out using distant non-tumor lung tissue. The TCR comes from an older woman with non-small cell lung cancer. The CDR3 here is CASSKGGEDYEQYL. As DNA, the CDR3 is TGCGCCAGCAGCAAGGGCGGGGAGGACTACGAGCAGTACCTC.